This T cell receptor beta chain is drawn from a study of cytomegalovirus exposure and HLA in healthy donors. The germline gives CDR1 GTSNPN, CDR2 SVGIG (reference sequence). The CDR3 extends over 15 amino acids. Trimming stripped 2 bases from V and 0 bases from J, with 10 bases between. The PCR contained 60 Vbeta and 13 Jbeta primers. TCRdb keeps only in-frame clones here, not all; method: immunoSEQ multiplex PCR. The table records roughly 92,000 clones, 70% to 80% of them present only once. The TCR comes from a woman between 45 and 65 years old in good health and CMV-seropositive. Sequencing was performed on PBMCs. The chain has TRBV30 and TRBJ1-4; the D gene is possibly TRBD1 (5 bases). CDR3 DNA: TGTGCCTGGAGTCGGCGGGGGGCAACTAATGAAAAACTGTTTTTT. It specifies CAWSRRGATNEKLFF.